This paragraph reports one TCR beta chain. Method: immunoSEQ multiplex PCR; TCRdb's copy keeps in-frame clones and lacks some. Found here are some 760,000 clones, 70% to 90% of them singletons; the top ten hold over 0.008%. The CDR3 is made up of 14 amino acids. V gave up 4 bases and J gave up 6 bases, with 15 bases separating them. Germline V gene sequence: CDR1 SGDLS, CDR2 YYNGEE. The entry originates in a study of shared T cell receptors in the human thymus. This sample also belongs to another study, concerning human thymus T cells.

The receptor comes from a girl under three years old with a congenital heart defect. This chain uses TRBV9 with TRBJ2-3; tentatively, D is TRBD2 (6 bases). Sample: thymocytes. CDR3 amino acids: CASSPRGITDTQYF. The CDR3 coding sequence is TGTGCCAGCAGCCCTCGGGGGATTACGGATACGCAGTATTTT.